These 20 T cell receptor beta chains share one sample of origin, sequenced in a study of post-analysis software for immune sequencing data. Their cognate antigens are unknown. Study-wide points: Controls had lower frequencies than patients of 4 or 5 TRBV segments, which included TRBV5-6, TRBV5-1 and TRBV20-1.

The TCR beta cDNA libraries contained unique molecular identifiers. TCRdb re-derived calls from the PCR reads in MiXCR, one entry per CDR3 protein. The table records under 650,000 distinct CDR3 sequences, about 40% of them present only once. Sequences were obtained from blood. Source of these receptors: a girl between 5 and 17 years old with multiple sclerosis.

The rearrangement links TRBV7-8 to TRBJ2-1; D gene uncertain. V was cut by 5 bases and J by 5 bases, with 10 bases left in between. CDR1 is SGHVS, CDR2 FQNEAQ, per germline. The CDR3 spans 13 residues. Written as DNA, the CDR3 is TGTGCCAGCAGCATTTCAGTCCACAATGAGCAGTTCTTC. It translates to CASSISVHNEQFF.

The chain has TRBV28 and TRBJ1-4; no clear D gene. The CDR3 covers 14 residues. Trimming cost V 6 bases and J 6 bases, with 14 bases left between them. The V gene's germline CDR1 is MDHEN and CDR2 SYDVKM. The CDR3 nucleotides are TGTGCCAGCAGCCGTATCGAGGTGGATGAAAAACTGTTTTTT. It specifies CASSRIEVDEKLFF.

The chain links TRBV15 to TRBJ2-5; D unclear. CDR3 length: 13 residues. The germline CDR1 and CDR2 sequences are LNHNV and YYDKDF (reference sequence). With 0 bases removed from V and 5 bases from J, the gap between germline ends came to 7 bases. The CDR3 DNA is TGTGCCACCAGCAGAGATCTTGGGGAGACCCAGTACTTC. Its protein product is CATSRDLGETQYF.

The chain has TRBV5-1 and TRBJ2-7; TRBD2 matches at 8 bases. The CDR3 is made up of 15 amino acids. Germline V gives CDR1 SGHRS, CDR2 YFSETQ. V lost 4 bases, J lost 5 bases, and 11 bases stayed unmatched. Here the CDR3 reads CASSRSGTRGNEQYF. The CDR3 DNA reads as TGCGCCAGCAGCCGTAGCGGGACTAGGGGCAACGAGCAGTACTTC.

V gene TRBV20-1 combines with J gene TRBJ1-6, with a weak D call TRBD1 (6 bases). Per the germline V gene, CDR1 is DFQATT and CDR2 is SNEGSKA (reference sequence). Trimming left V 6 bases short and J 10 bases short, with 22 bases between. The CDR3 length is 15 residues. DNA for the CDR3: TGCAGTGCCGTTATCGGGGCAGGGGTTGACTCACCCCTCCACTTT. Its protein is CSAVIGAGVDSPLHF.

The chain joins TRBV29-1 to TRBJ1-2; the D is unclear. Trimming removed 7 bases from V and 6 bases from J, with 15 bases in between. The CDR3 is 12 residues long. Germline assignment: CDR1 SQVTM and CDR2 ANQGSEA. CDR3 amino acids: CSAPTRVDGYTF. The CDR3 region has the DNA TGCAGCGCCCCTACTCGGGTGGATGGCTACACCTTC.

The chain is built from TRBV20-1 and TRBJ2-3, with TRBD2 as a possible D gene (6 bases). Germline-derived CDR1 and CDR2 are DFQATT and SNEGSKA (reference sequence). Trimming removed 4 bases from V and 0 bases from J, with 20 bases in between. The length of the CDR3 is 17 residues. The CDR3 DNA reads TGCAGTGCTACCGAGGGTCTGGGCGGGATCAGCACAGATACGCAGTATTTT. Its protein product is CSATEGLGGISTDTQYF.

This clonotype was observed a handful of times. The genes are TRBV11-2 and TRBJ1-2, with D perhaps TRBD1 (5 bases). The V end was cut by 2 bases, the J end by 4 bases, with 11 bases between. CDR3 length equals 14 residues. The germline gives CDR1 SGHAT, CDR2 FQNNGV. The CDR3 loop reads CASSLLGASYGYTF. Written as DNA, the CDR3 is TGTGCCAGCAGCTTACTCGGGGCCAGCTATGGCTACACCTTC.

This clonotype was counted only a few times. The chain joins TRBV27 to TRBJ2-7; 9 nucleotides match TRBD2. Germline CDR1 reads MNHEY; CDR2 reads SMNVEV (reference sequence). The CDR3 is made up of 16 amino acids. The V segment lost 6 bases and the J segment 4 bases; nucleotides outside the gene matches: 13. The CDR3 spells CASSLLAGPTPYEQYF. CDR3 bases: TGTGCCAGCAGCCTCCTAGCGGGGCCGACCCCATACGAGCAGTACTTC.

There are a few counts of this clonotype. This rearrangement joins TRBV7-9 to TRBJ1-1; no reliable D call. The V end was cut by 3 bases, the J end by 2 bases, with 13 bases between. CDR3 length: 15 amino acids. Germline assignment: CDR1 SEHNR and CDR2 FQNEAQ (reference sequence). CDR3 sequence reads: CASSFRHPHNTEAFF. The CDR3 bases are TGTGCCAGCAGCTTCAGACACCCACATAACACTGAAGCTTTCTTT.

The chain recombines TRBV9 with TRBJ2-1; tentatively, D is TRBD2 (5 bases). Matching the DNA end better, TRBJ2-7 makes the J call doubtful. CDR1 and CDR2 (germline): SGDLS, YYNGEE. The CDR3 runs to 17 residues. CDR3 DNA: TGTGCCAGCAGCGTAGAGGCAGAGGGTAGCTCCTACAATGAGCAGTACTTC. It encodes CASSVEAEGSSYNEQYF.

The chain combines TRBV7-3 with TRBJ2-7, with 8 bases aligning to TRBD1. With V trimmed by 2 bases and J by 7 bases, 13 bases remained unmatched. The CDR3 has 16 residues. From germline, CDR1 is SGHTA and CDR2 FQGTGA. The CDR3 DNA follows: TGTGCCAGCAGCTTACTTGGGACAGGAGATTTGGGAGAGCAGTACTTC. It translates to CASSLLGTGDLGEQYF.

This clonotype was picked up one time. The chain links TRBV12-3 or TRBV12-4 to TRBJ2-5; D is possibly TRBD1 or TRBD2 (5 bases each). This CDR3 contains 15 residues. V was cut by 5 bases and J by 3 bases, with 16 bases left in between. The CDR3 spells CASSPRGTLKETQYF. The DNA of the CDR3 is TGTGCCAGCAGTCCCCGAGGGACCTTAAAAGAGACCCAGTACTTC.

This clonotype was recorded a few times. The chain's CDR3 is CASSPDRGTTNEKLFF. Here the CDR3 DNA reads TGTGCCAGCAGTCCGGACAGGGGTACAACTAATGAAAAACTGTTTTTT. The V call is TRBV6-5, the J call TRBJ1-4, with TRBD1 identical over 9 bases. CDR1 is MNHEY, CDR2 SVGAGI, per germline. The CDR3 runs 16 residues. V shed 5 bases and J 0 bases; nucleotides not matched to a gene: 4.

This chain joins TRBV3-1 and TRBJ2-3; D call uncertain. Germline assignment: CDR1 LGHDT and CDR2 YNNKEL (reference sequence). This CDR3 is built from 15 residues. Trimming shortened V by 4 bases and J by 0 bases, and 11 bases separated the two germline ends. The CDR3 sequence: CASSRAEASTDTQYF. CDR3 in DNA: TGTGCCAGCAGCCGAGCTGAGGCTAGCACAGATACGCAGTATTTT.

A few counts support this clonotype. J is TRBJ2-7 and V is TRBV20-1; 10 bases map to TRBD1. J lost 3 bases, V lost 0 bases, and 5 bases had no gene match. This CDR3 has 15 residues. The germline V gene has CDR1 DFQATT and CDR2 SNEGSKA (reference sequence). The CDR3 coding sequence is TGCAGTGCTAGAGATCCCCGGGACAGGGGCTACGAGCAGTACTTC. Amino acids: CSARDPRDRGYEQYF.

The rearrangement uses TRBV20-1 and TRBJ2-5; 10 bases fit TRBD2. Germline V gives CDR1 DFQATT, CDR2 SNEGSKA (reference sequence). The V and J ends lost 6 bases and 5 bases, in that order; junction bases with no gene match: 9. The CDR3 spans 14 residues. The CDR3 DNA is TGCAGTGCCCCGTGGCTAGCGGGGGCGGAGACCCAGTACTTC. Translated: CSAPWLAGAETQYF.

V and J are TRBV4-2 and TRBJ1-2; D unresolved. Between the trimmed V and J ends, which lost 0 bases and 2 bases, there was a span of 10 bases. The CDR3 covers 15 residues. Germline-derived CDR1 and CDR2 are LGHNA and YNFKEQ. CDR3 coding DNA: TGTGCCAGCAGCCAAGACCCAGGACCGAACTATGGCTACACCTTC. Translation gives CASSQDPGPNYGYTF.

The CDR3 DNA is TGTGCCAGCACTAGCGGGAGTCGTCGGGTTGAGCAGTTCTTC. This codes for CASTSGSRRVEQFF. This chain joins TRBV2 and TRBJ2-1; 10 bases align to TRBD2. Per germline, CDR1 SNHLY and CDR2 FYNNEI. The CDR3 loop spans 14 amino acids. V trimming: 7 bases; J trimming: 9 bases; junction bases outside the gene matches: 9.

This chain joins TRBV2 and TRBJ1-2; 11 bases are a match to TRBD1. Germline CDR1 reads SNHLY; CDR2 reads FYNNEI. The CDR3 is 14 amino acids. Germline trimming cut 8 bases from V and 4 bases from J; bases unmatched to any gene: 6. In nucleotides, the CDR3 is TGTGCCAGCTGGGGACAGGGGGTACTCTATGGCTACACCTTC. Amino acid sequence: CASWGQGVLYGYTF. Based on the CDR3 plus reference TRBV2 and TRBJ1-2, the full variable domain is EPEVTQTPSHQVTQMGQEVILRCVPISNHLYFYWYRQILGQKVEFLVSFYNNEISEKSEIFDDQFSVERPDGSNFTLKIRSTKLEDSAMYFCASWGQGVLYGYTFGSGTRLTVV.